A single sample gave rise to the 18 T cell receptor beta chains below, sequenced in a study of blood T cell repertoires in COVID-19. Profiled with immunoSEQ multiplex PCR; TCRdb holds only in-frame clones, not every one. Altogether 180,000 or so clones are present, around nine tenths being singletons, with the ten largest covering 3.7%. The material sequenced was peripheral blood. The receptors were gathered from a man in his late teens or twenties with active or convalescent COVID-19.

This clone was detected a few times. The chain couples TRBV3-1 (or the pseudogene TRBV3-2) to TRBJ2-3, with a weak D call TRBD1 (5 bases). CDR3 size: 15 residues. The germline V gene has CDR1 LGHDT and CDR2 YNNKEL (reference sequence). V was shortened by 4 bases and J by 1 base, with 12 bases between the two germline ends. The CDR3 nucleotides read TGTGCCAGCAGCCGTAGACAGAGACGCACAGATACGCAGTATTTT. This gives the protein CASSRRQRRTDTQYF.

CDR3 DNA sequence: TGTGCCAGCAGCGTACAGGGGGCGGCAGATACGCAGTATTTT. This gives the protein CASSVQGAADTQYF. The chain employs TRBV11-3 and TRBJ2-3, with 9 positions matching TRBD1. The CDR3 contains 14 residues. Germline assignment: CDR1 SGHNT and CDR2 YENEEA. V lost 5 bases, J lost 4 bases, and 4 bases stayed unmatched.

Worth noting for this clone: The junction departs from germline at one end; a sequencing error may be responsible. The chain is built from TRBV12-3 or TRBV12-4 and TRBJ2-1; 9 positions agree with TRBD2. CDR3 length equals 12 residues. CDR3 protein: CASSLAGVEQFF. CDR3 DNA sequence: TGTGCCAGCAGCTTAGCGGGAGTTGAGCAGTTCTTC.

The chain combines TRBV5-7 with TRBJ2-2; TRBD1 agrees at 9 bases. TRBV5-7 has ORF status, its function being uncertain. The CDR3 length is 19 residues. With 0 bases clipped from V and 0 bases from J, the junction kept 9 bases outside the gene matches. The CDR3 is CASSLASTGGCSNTGELFF. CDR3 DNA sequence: TGTGCCAGCAGCTTGGCCTCGACAGGGGGATGTTCGAACACCGGGGAGCTGTTTTTT.

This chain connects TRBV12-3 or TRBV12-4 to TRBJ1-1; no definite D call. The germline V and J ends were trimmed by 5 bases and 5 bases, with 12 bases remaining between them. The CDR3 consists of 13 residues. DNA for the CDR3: TGTGCCAGCAGTCGACTCGGCGAGACTGAAGCTTTCTTT. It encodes CASSRLGETEAFF.

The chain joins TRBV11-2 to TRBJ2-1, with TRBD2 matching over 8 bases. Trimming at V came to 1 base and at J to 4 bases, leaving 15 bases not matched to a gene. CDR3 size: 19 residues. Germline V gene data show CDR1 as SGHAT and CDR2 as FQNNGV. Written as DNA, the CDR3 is TGTGCCAGCAGCTTAGGGCGGGGTCTAGCGGGCCCAATATACAATGAGCAGTTCTTC. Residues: CASSLGRGLAGPIYNEQFF.

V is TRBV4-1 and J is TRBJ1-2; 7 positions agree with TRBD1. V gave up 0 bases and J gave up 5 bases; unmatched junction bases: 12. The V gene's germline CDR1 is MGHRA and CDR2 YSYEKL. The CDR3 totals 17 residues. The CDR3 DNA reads TGCGCCAGCAGCCAAGATAGGGACAGTCTCGGTTTTTATGGCTACACCTTC. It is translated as CASSQDRDSLGFYGYTF.

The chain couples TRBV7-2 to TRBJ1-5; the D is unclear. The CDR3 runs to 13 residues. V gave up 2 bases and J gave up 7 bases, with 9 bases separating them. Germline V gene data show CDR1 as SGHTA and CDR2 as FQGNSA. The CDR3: CASSLFEGQPQHF. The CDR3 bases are TGTGCCAGCAGCTTATTTGAGGGACAGCCCCAGCATTTT. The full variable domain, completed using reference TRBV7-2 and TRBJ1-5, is GAGVSQSPSNKVTEKGKDVELRCDPISGHTALYWYRQSLGQGLEFLIYFQGNSAPDKSGLPSDRFSAERTGGSVSTLTIQRTQQEDSAVYLCASSLFEGQPQHFGDGTRLSIL.

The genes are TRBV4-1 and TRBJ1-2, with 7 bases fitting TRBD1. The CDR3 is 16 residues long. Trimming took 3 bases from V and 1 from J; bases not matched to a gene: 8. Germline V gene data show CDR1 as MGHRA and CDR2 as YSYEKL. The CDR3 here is CASSQAYGTDNYGYTF. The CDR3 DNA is TGCGCCAGCAGCCAGGCATACGGGACAGATAACTATGGCTACACCTTC.

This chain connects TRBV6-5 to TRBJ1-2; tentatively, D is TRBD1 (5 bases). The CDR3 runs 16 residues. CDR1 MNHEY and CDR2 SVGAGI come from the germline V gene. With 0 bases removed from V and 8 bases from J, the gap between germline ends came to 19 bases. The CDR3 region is CASSYSIGGRQPGYTF. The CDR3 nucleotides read TGTGCCAGCAGTTACTCGATCGGGGGTAGGCAGCCCGGCTACACCTTC.

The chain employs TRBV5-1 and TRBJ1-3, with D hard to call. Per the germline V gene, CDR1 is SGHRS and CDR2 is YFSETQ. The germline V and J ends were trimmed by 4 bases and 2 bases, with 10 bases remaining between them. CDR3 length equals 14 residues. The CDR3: CASSPTIAGNTIYF. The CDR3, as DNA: TGCGCCAGCAGCCCGACAATCGCTGGAAACACCATATATTTT.

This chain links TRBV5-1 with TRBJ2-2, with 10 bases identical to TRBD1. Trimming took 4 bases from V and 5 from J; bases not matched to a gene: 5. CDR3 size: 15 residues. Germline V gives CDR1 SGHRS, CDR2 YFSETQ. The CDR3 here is CASSATGGQTGELFF. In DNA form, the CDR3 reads TGCGCCAGCAGCGCGACAGGGGGCCAAACCGGGGAGCTGTTTTTT.

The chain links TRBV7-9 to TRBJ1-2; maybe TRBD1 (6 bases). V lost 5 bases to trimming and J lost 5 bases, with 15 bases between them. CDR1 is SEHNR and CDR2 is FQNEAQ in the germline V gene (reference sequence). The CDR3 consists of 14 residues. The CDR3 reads CASSLSGTQYGYTF. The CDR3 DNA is TGTGCCAGCAGCCTTTCCGGGACACAATATGGCTACACCTTC.

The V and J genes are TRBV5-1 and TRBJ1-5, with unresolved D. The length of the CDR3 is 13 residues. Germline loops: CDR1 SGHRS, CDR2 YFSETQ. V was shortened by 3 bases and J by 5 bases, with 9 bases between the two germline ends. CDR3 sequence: CASSYEVDQPQHF. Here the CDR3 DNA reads TGCGCCAGCAGCTATGAGGTAGATCAGCCCCAGCATTTT.

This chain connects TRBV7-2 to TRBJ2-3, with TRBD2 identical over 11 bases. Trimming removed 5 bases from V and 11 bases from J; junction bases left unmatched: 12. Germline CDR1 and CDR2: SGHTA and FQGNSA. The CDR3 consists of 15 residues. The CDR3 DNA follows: TGTGCCAGCAGCCCCCTAGCGGGAGGAGCGGCGATGCAGTATTTT. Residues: CASSPLAGGAAMQYF.

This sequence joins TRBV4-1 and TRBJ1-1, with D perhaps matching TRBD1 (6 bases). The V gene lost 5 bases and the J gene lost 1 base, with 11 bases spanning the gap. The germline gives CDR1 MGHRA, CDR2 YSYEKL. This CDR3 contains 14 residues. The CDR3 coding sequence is TGCGCCAGCAGCAACCGGGACACGAACACTGAAGCTTTCTTT. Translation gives CASSNRDTNTEAFF.

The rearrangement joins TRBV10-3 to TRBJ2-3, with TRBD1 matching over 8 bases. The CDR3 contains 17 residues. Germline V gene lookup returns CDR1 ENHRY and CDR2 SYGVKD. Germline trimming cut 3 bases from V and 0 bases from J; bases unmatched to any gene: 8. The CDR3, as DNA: TGTGCCATCAGTGATCTAGGACAGGGTAGTAGCACAGATACGCAGTATTTT. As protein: CAISDLGQGSSTDTQYF.

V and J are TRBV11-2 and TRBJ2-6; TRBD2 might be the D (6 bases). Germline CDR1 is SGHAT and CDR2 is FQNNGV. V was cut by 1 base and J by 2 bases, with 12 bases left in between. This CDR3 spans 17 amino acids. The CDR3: CASSLGRWGAGANVLTF. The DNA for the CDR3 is TGTGCCAGCAGCTTAGGTCGGTGGGGGGCTGGGGCCAACGTCCTGACTTTC.